Listed below are T cell receptor beta chains from one sample, sequenced in a study of blood T cell repertoires in COVID-19. Method: immunoSEQ multiplex PCR; TCRdb's copy keeps in-frame clones and lacks some. The table shows roughly 200,000 clones, with around nine tenths occurring only once. The source material was peripheral blood. These receptor sequences come from a man in his fifties or sixties with COVID-19, enrolled during active disease. The CDR3 runs from the conserved cysteine through the conserved F or W. A D gene is named only where the DNA matches it firmly. Expanded clones are given a class, and other clones once, few, many or no size at all.

TGTGCCATCGACAGTAGGTATGAGCAGTTCTTC,CAIDSRYEQFF,once,.,TRBV2,TRBJ2-1
TGTGCCAGCAGCTTAGCAGGACTCAATGCGGGGGCCCAGTACTTC,CASSLAGLNAGAQYF,.,TRBD2,TRBV7-2,TRBJ2-5
TGTGCCAGCAGCCGAGGAGGGACCTATGGCTACACCTTC,CASSRGGTYGYTF,.,.,TRBV5-4,TRBJ1-2
TGTGCCAGCAGACAGGGACCCTACGAGCAGTACTTC,CASRQGPYEQYF,.,.,TRBV28,TRBJ2-7
TGTGCCAGCAGCCAAGTGGTCCCGTTAGGAGGGCAGTATTTT,CASSQVVPLGGQYF,once,.,TRBV3-1/TRBV3-2,TRBJ2-3
TGTGCCAGCAGCTCACCGTCGGGACAGGGGACCGATGAGCAGTTCTTC,CASSSPSGQGTDEQFF,.,TRBD1,TRBV7-8,TRBJ2-1
TGTGCCAGCAGCGTAGATGTGAGTGGTGAGCAGTTCTTC,CASSVDVSGEQFF,once,.,TRBV9,TRBJ2-1
TGTGCCAGCAGCTTAGGGCAGGGGGGCAGCGGGGAGCTGTTTTTT,CASSLGQGGSGELFF,.,.,TRBV7-6,TRBJ2-2
TGTGCCAGCAGTTTTGGGCAGGGAGAGACCCAGTACTTC,CASSFGQGETQYF,.,.,TRBV28,TRBJ2-5
TGTGCCAGCACACCCGTGGGACAGGGCGTAGGCACTGAAGCTTTCTTT,CASTPVGQGVGTEAFF,.,TRBD1,TRBV5-6,TRBJ1-1
TGTGCCAGCGCCAAGGCAGGTACGCAGTATTTT,CASAKAGTQYF,.,.,TRBV27,TRBJ2-3
TGTGCCAGCAGTCTGACTGGGACTAGCGCCCAAGGGGGAGAGACCCAGTACTTC,CASSLTGTSAQGGETQYF,.,TRBD2,TRBV5-4,TRBJ2-5
TGTGCCAGCAGTTACTCGACAAGAGATCAGCCCCAGCATTTT,CASSYSTRDQPQHF,.,.,TRBV6-2/TRBV6-3,TRBJ1-5
TGTGCCAGTAGACCAGGATCAGCTAACTATGGCTACACCTTC,CASRPGSANYGYTF,.,.,TRBV19,TRBJ1-2
TGTGCCAGCAGCCCGGGAGCGGGAGGGCCGGAGACCCAGTACTTC,CASSPGAGGPETQYF,.,TRBD2,TRBV5-6,TRBJ2-5
TGTGCCACCAGCAGAGGGCAGGGGTCGGGTGAAAAACTGTTTTTT,CATSRGQGSGEKLFF,.,.,TRBV15,TRBJ1-4
TGTGCCAGTAGTATAGCCGGGAATCAGCCCCAGCATTTT,CASSIAGNQPQHF,.,.,TRBV19,TRBJ1-5
TGTGCCAGCAGTGTGAGTCCCCACTACGAGCAGTACTTC,CASSVSPHYEQYF,.,.,TRBV25-1,TRBJ2-7
TGTGCCAGCAGCACCGGGACAGGGGGTAGGGTTCTCTATGGCTACACCTTC,CASSTGTGGRVLYGYTF,.,TRBD1,TRBV11-2,TRBJ1-2
TGTGCCAGTACCCCGGCGAGGGGGCGCCTGAGCACTGAAGCTTTCTTT,CASTPARGRLSTEAFF,once,TRBD1,TRBV19,TRBJ1-1
TGTGCCAGCAGTTCGGGAGGGCGTAGCGGGGAGCTGTTTTTT,CASSSGGRSGELFF,.,TRBD2,TRBV27,TRBJ2-2
TGCGCCAGCAGCTTGAAGGGACTAGCGGGAGGGCAGGCAGATACGCAGTATTTT,CASSLKGLAGGQADTQYF,.,TRBD2,TRBV5-1,TRBJ2-3
TGTGCCAGCAGGAGGGAGCGGATTTCCTACGAGCAGTACTTC,CASRRERISYEQYF,few,.,TRBV6-5,TRBJ2-7
TGTGCCAGTAGTCCCGGGAAGGTTTCCTACGAGCAGTACTTC,CASSPGKVSYEQYF,few,.,TRBV19,TRBJ2-7
TGTGCCAGCAGTGACAGGGATAATTCACCCCTCCACTTT,CASSDRDNSPLHF,few,.,TRBV6-1,TRBJ1-6
TGTGCCATACGGGACAGAGTCTCCTACGAGCAGTACTTC,CAIRDRVSYEQYF,.,TRBD1,TRBV2,TRBJ2-7
TGTGCCAGCAGTCGCTCGGGGTCGGGCAATCAGCCCCAGCATTTT,CASSRSGSGNQPQHF,once,.,TRBV6-2/TRBV6-3,TRBJ1-5
TGTGCCACCACATCGAGCGGCACAGATACGCAGTATTTT,CATTSSGTDTQYF,.,.,TRBV15,TRBJ2-3
TGTGCCAGCAGCGTAACTGGGAACACCGGGGAGCTGTTTTTT,CASSVTGNTGELFF,.,.,TRBV9,TRBJ2-2